The 24 T cell receptor beta chains in this list originate from one sample, sequenced in a study of blood T cell repertoires in COVID-19. The data were produced by immunoSEQ multiplex PCR, yet TCRdb's version contains in-frame clones alone and is incomplete. The sample lists tens of thousands of clones; 81% were seen once. The sequenced sample was peripheral blood. These receptors were taken from an older woman with acute or convalescent COVID-19.

V and J are TRBV3-1 (or the pseudogene TRBV3-2) and TRBJ2-5; TRBD2 is a possible D gene (6 bases). This CDR3 spans 14 amino acids. V gave up 1 base and J gave up 2 bases, with 8 bases separating them. Germline values: CDR1 LGHDT, CDR2 YNNKEL (reference sequence). This CDR3 reads CASSQAAGQETQYF. The CDR3 region has the DNA TGTGCCAGCAGCCAAGCGGCGGGACAAGAGACCCAGTACTTC.

The J gene is TRBJ1-6, the V gene TRBV2; no clear D gene. V lost 4 bases and J lost 5, with 9 bases in between. The CDR3 runs to 14 residues. Per the germline V gene, CDR1 is SNHLY and CDR2 is FYNNEI. In DNA, the CDR3 is TGTGCCAGCAGTGCGGCAGCGAATAATTCACCCCTCCACTTT. Translated, it gives CASSAAANNSPLHF.

This clone has just one count. This CDR3 reads CASSLSGTLSGTEAFF. The DNA of the CDR3 is TGTGCCAGCAGTTTATCCGGGACACTATCGGGCACTGAAGCTTTCTTT. The genes are TRBV27 and TRBJ1-1; a possible D gene is TRBD1 (6 bases). The V end was cut by 0 bases, the J end by 4 bases, with 15 bases between. Germline V gene data show CDR1 as MNHEY and CDR2 as SMNVEV (reference sequence). The CDR3 length is 16 residues.

The chain joins TRBV29-1 to TRBJ2-4; perhaps TRBD1 as D (6 bases). The germline V and J ends were trimmed by 4 bases and 7 bases, with 8 bases remaining between them. The CDR3 is 11 amino acids. Germline assignment: CDR1 SQVTM and CDR2 ANQGSEA. CDR3: CSVVRGNIQYF. DNA of the CDR3: TGCAGCGTTGTCAGGGGCAACATTCAGTACTTC.

In this sample, this clone turned up a few times. V gene TRBV5-1 combines with J gene TRBJ1-4; no reliable D call. This CDR3 has 14 amino acids. V was shortened by 3 bases and J by 4 bases, with 10 bases between the two germline ends. The germline V gene encodes CDR1 SGHRS and CDR2 YFSETQ. CDR3 nucleotide sequence: TGCGCCAGCAGCTCGGGTGGAGTTAATGAAAAACTGTTTTTT. It codes for CASSSGGVNEKLFF.

This rearrangement joins TRBV24-1 to TRBJ2-3; the match to TRBD1 covers 7 bases. The V segment lost 7 bases and the J segment 0 bases; nucleotides outside the gene matches: 6. From germline, CDR1 is KGHDR and CDR2 SFDVKD. CDR3 size: 15 residues. The CDR3 reads CATSVGQASTDTQYF. Written as DNA, the CDR3 is TGTGCCACCAGCGTCGGACAGGCAAGCACAGATACGCAGTATTTT.

This rearrangement joins TRBV30 to TRBJ1-3; 9 bases are a match to TRBD1. The CDR3 covers 15 residues. CDR1 and CDR2 (germline): GTSNPN, SVGIG (reference sequence). The V gene end was trimmed by 3 bases and the J gene end by 5 bases; junction bases not matched to a gene: 8. Here the CDR3 DNA reads TGTGCCTGGAGCCTCCGGGACAGGGAGAGAAACACCATATATTTT. Translated: CAWSLRDRERNTIYF. The variable domain in full, with the rest retrieved from reference TRBV30 and TRBJ1-3, is SQTIHQWPATLVQPVGSPLSLECTVEGTSNPNLYWYRQAAGRGLQLLFYSVGIGQISSEVPQNLSASRPQDRQFILSSKKLLLSDSGFYLCAWSLRDRERNTIYFGEGSWLTVV.

The gene calls are TRBV28 and TRBJ2-7, with D possibly being TRBD1 (5 bases). Germline V gene data show CDR1 as MDHEN and CDR2 as SYDVKM. The CDR3 extends over 13 amino acids. The ends were cut back, 5 bases at V and 3 bases at J, with 11 bases in the middle. The CDR3 bases are TGTGCCAGCAGTACAGACAGTTACTACGAGCAGTACTTC. Encoded protein: CASSTDSYYEQYF.

The rearrangement joins TRBV2 to TRBJ1-5; D might be TRBD1 (5 bases). The CDR3 sequence is 16 residues long. Trimming removed 4 bases from V and 3 bases from J, with 16 bases in between. Germline V gene lookup returns CDR1 SNHLY and CDR2 FYNNEI. CDR3 amino acids: CASSAGGGTFNQPQHF. The DNA for the CDR3 is TGTGCCAGCAGTGCGGGGGGGGGTACCTTCAATCAGCCCCAGCATTTT. Based on the CDR3 plus reference TRBV2 and TRBJ1-5, the full variable domain is EPEVTQTPSHQVTQMGQEVILRCVPISNHLYFYWYRQILGQKVEFLVSFYNNEISEKSEIFDDQFSVERPDGSNFTLKIRSTKLEDSAMYFCASSAGGGTFNQPQHFGDGTRLSIL.

The V gene is TRBV18, the J gene TRBJ2-1, with D perhaps matching TRBD1 (5 bases). Germline CDR1 and CDR2: KGHSH and LQKENI. The V end lost 3 bases, the J end lost 4 bases, and 19 bases lay between the germline ends. The CDR3 length is 17 residues. The CDR3 DNA sequence: TGTGCCAGCTCACCCCAAGGTGTCAGGGCGAGTTACAATGAGCAGTTCTTC. Translation gives CASSPQGVRASYNEQFF.

This chain uses TRBV28 with TRBJ1-5; perhaps TRBD1 as D (5 bases). Germline lookup yields CDR1 MDHEN and CDR2 SYDVKM. Trimming took 7 bases from V and 2 from J, leaving 15 bases between them. This CDR3 spans 15 amino acids. CDR3 sequence reads: CASTRGTGGNQPQHF. The CDR3 DNA follows: TGTGCCAGCACGAGAGGGACGGGAGGCAATCAGCCCCAGCATTTT.

This chain links TRBV20-1 with TRBJ2-2, with TRBD1 as a possible D gene (6 bases). This CDR3 spans 13 amino acids. Trimming took off 3 bases at V and 5 bases at J, with 10 bases between the two ends. Germline CDR1 DFQATT, CDR2 SNEGSKA (reference sequence). The CDR3 sequence: CSASITGTGELFF. CDR3 nucleotides: TGCAGTGCTAGTATTACAGGGACCGGGGAGCTGTTTTTT.

The chain links TRBV6-6 to TRBJ2-7; TRBD2 aligns across 10 bases. Germline V lookup: CDR1 MNHNY, CDR2 SVGAGI (reference sequence). The CDR3 spans 15 residues. J was trimmed by 2 bases and V by 4 bases; bases with no gene match: 5. The CDR3 here is CASSFGLAEAYEQYF. DNA of the CDR3: TGTGCCAGCAGTTTCGGACTAGCGGAGGCCTACGAGCAGTACTTC.

This chain uses TRBV9 with TRBJ1-3, with D maybe TRBD1 (5 bases). V was trimmed by 0 bases and J by 2 bases, leaving 12 bases between them. This CDR3 has 16 amino acids. Germline V lookup: CDR1 SGDLS, CDR2 YYNGEE. The CDR3 protein is CASSVGSAGTGNTIYF. DNA for the CDR3: TGTGCCAGCAGCGTAGGATCGGCAGGGACTGGAAACACCATATATTTT.

This clone was seen only once. The CDR3 loop is CASSPEDRGYNEQFF. The CDR3 coding sequence is TGTGCCAGCAGCCCCGAGGACAGGGGCTACAATGAGCAGTTCTTC. The chain combines TRBV6-5 with TRBJ2-1, with 9 bases fitting TRBD1. V trimming: 6 bases; J trimming: 3 bases; junction bases outside the gene matches: 6. This CDR3 is 15 amino acids long. Germline assignment: CDR1 MNHEY and CDR2 SVGAGI.

The V and J genes are TRBV6-6 and TRBJ1-4, with 11 bases matching TRBD1. The CDR3 runs 14 residues. CDR1 and CDR2 from the germline V gene are MNHNY and SVGAGI (reference sequence). J was trimmed by 7 bases and V by 4 bases; bases with no gene match: 2. The CDR3 nucleotides are TGTGCCAGCAGTTCCGGGACAGGGGGTGAAAAACTGTTTTTT. Protein: CASSSGTGGEKLFF.

This clone has just a few counts. The genes are TRBV7-9 and TRBJ1-1; D is uncertain. V was cut by 1 base and J by 3 bases, with 9 bases left in between. Looked up from germline, CDR1 is SEHNR and CDR2 is FQNEAQ (reference sequence). The CDR3 spans 14 residues. The chain's CDR3 is CASSLVLQDTEAFF. The CDR3 region has the DNA TGTGCCAGCAGCTTAGTTTTGCAGGACACTGAAGCTTTCTTT.

The rearrangement joins TRBV29-1 to TRBJ1-1; no clear D gene. CDR1 and CDR2 (germline): SQVTM, ANQGSEA. CDR3 length equals 11 residues. V shed 7 bases and J shed 2 bases, with 8 bases lying between them. The CDR3 region is CSGAINTEAFF. In DNA, the CDR3 is TGCAGCGGCGCCATTAACACTGAAGCTTTCTTT.

The chain links TRBV6-5 to TRBJ2-7; TRBD1 matches 10 bases. Germline CDR1 MNHEY, CDR2 SVGAGI. With V trimmed by 9 bases and J by 6 bases, 14 bases remained unmatched. The CDR3 totals 15 residues. CDR3 amino acids: CASITSGTGASEQYF. In nucleotides, the CDR3 is TGTGCCAGTATTACTTCCGGGACAGGGGCCTCCGAGCAGTACTTC.

This sequence joins TRBV5-8 and TRBJ1-2; no firm D call. The CDR3 spans 13 residues. The V end lost 1 base, the J end lost 8 bases, and 12 bases lay between the germline ends. Germline V gene data show CDR1 as SGHTS and CDR2 as YDEGEE. The CDR3 protein is CASSLIRVSGYTF. The CDR3 nucleotides read TGTGCCAGCAGCTTGATTCGGGTTAGCGGCTACACCTTC.

V and J are TRBV25-1 and TRBJ2-1; tentative D call: TRBD2 (7 bases). Germline loops: CDR1 MGHDK, CDR2 SYGVNS. Trimming removed 7 bases at V and 2 bases at J, with 12 bases between. The CDR3 spans 14 residues. The CDR3 coding sequence is TGTGCCAGCAAGGGGGGGCGAACCTACAATGAGCAGTTCTTC. Translation gives CASKGGRTYNEQFF.

This chain joins TRBV29-1 and TRBJ1-2; 7 nucleotides agree with TRBD1. The CDR3 contains 13 residues. The V and J ends lost 3 bases and 5 bases, in that order; junction bases with no gene match: 6. Germline CDR1 SQVTM, CDR2 ANQGSEA. The CDR3 DNA is TGCAGCGTTGACCGGACAGGTTATTATGGCTACACCTTC. This sequence encodes CSVDRTGYYGYTF.

This clone was seen once. This sequence joins TRBV7-2 and TRBJ2-5; D may be TRBD2 (5 bases). Germline V gene lookup returns CDR1 SGHTA and CDR2 FQGNSA. The CDR3 is made up of 16 amino acids. V was cut by 5 bases and J by 6 bases, with 22 bases left in between. In nucleotides, the CDR3 is TGTGCCAGCAGCCTACTCGAGGGCAGAGGCTACAAGACCCAGTACTTC. Translated: CASSLLEGRGYKTQYF.

This rearrangement joins TRBV24-1 to TRBJ1-4; the D gene is possibly TRBD1 (5 bases). Germline V CDR1 and CDR2: KGHDR, SFDVKD. Trimming removed 4 bases at V and 7 bases at J, with 15 bases between. The CDR3 totals 15 residues. In DNA, the CDR3 is TGTGCCACCAGTGACCCCGGGACTAGAGGTGAAAAACTGTTTTTT. Its translation: CATSDPGTRGEKLFF.